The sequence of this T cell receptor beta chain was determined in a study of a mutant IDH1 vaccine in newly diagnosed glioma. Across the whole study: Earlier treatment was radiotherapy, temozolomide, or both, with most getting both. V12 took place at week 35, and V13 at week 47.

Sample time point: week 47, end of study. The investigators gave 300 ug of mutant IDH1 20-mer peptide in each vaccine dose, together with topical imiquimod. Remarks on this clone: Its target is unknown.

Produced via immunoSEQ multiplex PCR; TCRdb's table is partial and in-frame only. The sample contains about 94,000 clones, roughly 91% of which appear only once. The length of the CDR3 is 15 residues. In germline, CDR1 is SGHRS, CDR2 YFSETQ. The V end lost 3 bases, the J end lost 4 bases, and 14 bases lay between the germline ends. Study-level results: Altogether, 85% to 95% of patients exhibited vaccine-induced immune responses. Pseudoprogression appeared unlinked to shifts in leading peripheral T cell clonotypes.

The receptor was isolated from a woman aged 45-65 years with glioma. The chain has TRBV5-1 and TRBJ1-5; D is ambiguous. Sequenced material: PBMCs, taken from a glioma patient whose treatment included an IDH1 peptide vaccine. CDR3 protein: CASSSTGALNQPQHF. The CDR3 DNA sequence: TGCGCCAGCAGCTCCACCGGAGCCCTGAATCAGCCCCAGCATTTT.